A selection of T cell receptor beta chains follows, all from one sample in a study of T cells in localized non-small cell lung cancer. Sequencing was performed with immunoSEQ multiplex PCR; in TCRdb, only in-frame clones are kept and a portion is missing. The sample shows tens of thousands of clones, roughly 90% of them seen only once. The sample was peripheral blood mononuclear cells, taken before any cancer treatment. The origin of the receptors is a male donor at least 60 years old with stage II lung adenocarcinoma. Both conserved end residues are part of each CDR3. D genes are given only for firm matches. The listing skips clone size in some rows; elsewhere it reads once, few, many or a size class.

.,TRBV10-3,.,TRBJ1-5,CAISESTHSNQPQHF,TGTGCCATCAGTGAGTCTACCCATAGCAATCAGCCCCAGCATTTT
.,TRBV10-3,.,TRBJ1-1,CAISDFFVNTEAFF,TGTGCCATCAGTGATTTCTTCGTGAACACTGAAGCTTTCTTT
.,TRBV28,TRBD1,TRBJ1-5,CASSRTGANQPQHF,TGTGCCAGCAGTCGAACAGGGGCCAATCAGCCCCAGCATTTT
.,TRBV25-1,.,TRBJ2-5,CASSEWSQGQETQYF,TGTGCCAGCAGTGAATGGAGCCAGGGTCAAGAGACCCAGTACTTC
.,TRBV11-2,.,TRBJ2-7,CASSFRPYYEQYF,TGTGCCAGCAGCTTCCGGCCTTACTACGAGCAGTACTTC
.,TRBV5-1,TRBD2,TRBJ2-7,CASSPGGTDYEQYF,TGCGCCAGCAGCCCGGGGGGGACGGACTACGAGCAGTACTTC
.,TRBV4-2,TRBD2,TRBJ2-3,CASSQDSAREAGSTDTQYF,TGTGCCAGCAGCCAAGATTCTGCCCGGGAGGCAGGGAGCACAGATACGCAGTATTTT
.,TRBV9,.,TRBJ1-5,CASSVGSNQPQHF,TGTGCCAGCAGCGTAGGGAGCAATCAGCCCCAGCATTTT
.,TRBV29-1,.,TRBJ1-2,CSVSGELNYGYTF,TGCAGCGTCTCGGGCGAACTTAACTATGGCTACACCTTC
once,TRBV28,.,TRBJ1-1,CASSLSVYTEAFF,TGTGCCAGCAGTTTATCGGTTTACACTGAAGCTTTCTTT
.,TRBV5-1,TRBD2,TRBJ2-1,CASSLDGLAENEQFF,TGCGCCAGCAGCTTGGATGGTCTAGCGGAAAATGAGCAGTTCTTC
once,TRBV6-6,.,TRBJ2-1,CASSAGGSEQFF,TGTGCCAGCAGTGCCGGGGGTAGCGAGCAGTTCTTC
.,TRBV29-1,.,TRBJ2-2,CSVLTRRLTGELFF,TGCAGCGTTTTGACCCGTCGATTGACCGGGGAGCTGTTTTTT
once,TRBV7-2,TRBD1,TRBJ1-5,CASSYSPTGALSFNQPQHF,TGTGCCAGCAGCTATAGCCCGACAGGGGCGCTTTCCTTCAATCAGCCCCAGCATTTT
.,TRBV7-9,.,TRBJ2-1,CASSNGAYNEQFF,TGTGCCAGCAGTAACGGGGCATACAATGAGCAGTTCTTC
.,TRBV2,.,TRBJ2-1,CASSLLVYEQFF,TGTGCCAGCAGCCTACTAGTCTATGAGCAGTTCTTC
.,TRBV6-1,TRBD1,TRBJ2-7,CASQLWTGGYEQYF,TGTGCCAGCCAATTATGGACAGGGGGCTACGAGCAGTACTTC
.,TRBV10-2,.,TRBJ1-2,CASSIGRGNYGYTF,TGCGCCAGCAGTATCGGACGGGGTAACTATGGCTACACCTTC
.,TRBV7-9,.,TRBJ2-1,CASSVGQNVDEQFF,TGTGCCAGCAGCGTCGGACAGAATGTCGATGAGCAGTTCTTC
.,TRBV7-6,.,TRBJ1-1,CASSAPGKQPEAFF,TGTGCCAGCAGCGCCCCAGGGAAGCAGCCTGAAGCTTTCTTT
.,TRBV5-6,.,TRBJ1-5,CASSFGSGDRDQPQHF,TGTGCCAGCAGCTTCGGCTCTGGAGACCGTGATCAGCCCCAGCATTTT
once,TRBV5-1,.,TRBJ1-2,CASSYDIRGYTF,TGCGCCAGCAGCTATGACATTCGTGGCTACACCTTC
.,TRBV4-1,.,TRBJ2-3,CASSQVTGSGGDTQYF,TGCGCCAGCAGCCAAGTTACGGGATCCGGCGGGGATACGCAGTATTTT
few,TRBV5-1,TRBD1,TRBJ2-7,CASSLSGTGVYEQYF,TGCGCCAGCAGCTTATCCGGGACAGGGGTCTACGAGCAGTACTTC
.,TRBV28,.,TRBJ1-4,CASSRQVDEKLFF,TGTGCCAGCAGTCGACAGGTGGATGAAAAACTGTTTTTT
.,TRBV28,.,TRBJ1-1,CASSLVEEAFF,TGTGCCAGCAGTTTAGTTGAAGAAGCTTTCTTT
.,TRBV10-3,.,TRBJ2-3,CAIRPEANTQYF,TGTGCCATCAGACCCGAGGCCAATACGCAGTATTTT
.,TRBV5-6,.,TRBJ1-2,CASSQGPFWNYGYTF,TGTGCCAGCAGCCAGGGTCCGTTCTGGAACTATGGCTACACCTTC
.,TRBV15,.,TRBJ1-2,CATRGDRKKALYGYTF,TGTGCCACCAGGGGGGACCGCAAGAAGGCCCTGTATGGCTACACCTTC
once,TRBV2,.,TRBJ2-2,CASSEDNLWQRNTGELFF,TGTGCCAGCAGTGAAGATAATCTCTGGCAGAGGAACACCGGGGAGCTGTTTTTT
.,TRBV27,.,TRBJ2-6,CASGLVSGANVLTF,TGTGCCAGTGGACTCGTCTCTGGGGCCAACGTCCTGACTTTC
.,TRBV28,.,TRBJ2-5,CASSLGGRGGRETQYF,TGTGCCAGCAGTTTAGGGGGGCGAGGGGGCAGGGAGACCCAGTACTTC
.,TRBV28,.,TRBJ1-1,CASSLGDQGEAFF,TGTGCCAGCAGTTTGGGGGACCAGGGTGAAGCTTTCTTT
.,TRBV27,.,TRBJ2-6,CASSPPIPAGPDSGANVLTF,TGTGCCAGCAGTCCTCCCATCCCGGCAGGGCCGGATTCTGGGGCCAACGTCCTGACTTTC
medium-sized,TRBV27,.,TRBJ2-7,CASSLSVSSIAHEQYF,TGTGCCAGCAGTTTATCGGTCAGTAGTATCGCCCACGAGCAGTACTTC
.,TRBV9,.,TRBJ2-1,CASSVRTGLNEQFF,TGTGCCAGCAGCGTCCGGACGGGACTCAATGAGCAGTTCTTC
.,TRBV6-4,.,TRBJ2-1,CASSDEQVNEQFF,TGTGCCAGCAGTGACGAGCAGGTCAATGAGCAGTTCTTC
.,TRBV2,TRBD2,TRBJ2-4,CASSEVGSGRAMNIQYF,TGTGCCAGCAGTGAAGTGGGTAGCGGGAGGGCTATGAACATTCAGTACTTC
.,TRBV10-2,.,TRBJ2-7,CASSEGGGYEQYF,TGCGCCAGCAGTGAAGGGGGGGGTTACGAGCAGTACTTC
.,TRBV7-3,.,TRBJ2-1,CASSLGAEQFF,TGTGCCAGCAGCTTAGGTGCTGAGCAGTTCTTC
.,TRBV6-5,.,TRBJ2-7,CASSYIRDSPYEQYF,TGTGCCAGCAGTTACATCCGGGACTCGCCCTACGAGCAGTACTTC
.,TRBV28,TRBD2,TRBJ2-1,CASSLPSGGYNEQFF,TGTGCCAGCAGTCTTCCTAGCGGGGGTTACAATGAGCAGTTCTTC
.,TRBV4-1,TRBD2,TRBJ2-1,CASSSLTSGNEQFF,TGCGCCAGCAGCTCCCTAACTAGCGGCAATGAGCAGTTCTTC
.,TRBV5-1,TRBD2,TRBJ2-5,CASSMYLAGGLETQYF,TGCGCCAGCAGCATGTATTTAGCGGGAGGGCTGGAGACCCAGTACTTC
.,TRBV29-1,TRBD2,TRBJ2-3,CSVVGSALKLAGGLVASTDTQYF,TGCAGCGTTGTTGGGTCGGCCCTAAAATTAGCGGGAGGCCTGGTCGCTAGCACAGATACGCAGTATTTT
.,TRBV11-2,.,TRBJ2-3,CASSPLLGTQYF,TGTGCCAGCAGCCCGCTGCTTGGTACGCAGTATTTT
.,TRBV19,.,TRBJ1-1,CASSTRTVNTEAFF,TGTGCCAGTAGTACGCGGACGGTGAACACTGAAGCTTTCTTT
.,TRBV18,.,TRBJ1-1,CASSPRGSRKTEAFF,TGTGCCAGCTCACCACGAGGATCTAGAAAAACTGAAGCTTTCTTT
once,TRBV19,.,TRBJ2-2,CASSMMFGTGELFF,TGTGCCAGTAGTATGATGTTCGGGACCGGGGAGCTGTTTTTT
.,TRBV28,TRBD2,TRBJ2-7,CASSLLAGSNEQYF,TGTGCCAGCAGTTTGCTAGCGGGATCGAACGAGCAGTACTTC
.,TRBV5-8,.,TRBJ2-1,CASSSERALTEQFF,TGTGCCAGCAGCTCAGAGCGGGCTTTGACTGAGCAGTTCTTC
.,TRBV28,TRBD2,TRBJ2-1,CASRLAGSYNEQFF,TGTGCCAGCAGATTAGCGGGGTCCTACAATGAGCAGTTCTTC
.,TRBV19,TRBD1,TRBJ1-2,CASSILTGGYGYTF,TGTGCCAGTAGTATATTGACAGGGGGATATGGCTACACCTTC
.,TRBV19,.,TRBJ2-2,CASSPVTDAGELFF,TGTGCCAGTAGCCCTGTTACAGACGCCGGGGAGCTGTTTTTT
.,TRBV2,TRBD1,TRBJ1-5,CASRQGVRNQPQHF,TGTGCCAGCCGACAGGGAGTGCGCAATCAGCCCCAGCATTTT
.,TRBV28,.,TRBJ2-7,CASKGSIKSSYEQYF,TGTGCCAGCAAAGGCTCGATCAAGAGCTCCTACGAGCAGTACTTC
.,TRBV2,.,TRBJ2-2,CASSGQMVSGELFF,TGTGCCAGCAGTGGGCAAATGGTGTCCGGGGAGCTGTTTTTT
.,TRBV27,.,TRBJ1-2,CASSFAGSTHGYTF,TGTGCCAGCAGTTTTGCGGGGAGTACTCATGGCTACACCTTC
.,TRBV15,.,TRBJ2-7,CATSSPVTGSGEQYF,TGTGCCACCAGCAGTCCTGTTACCGGGTCCGGTGAGCAGTACTTC
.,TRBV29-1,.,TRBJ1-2,CSVEDRERYGYTF,TGCAGCGTTGAAGATCGTGAGAGATATGGCTACACCTTC